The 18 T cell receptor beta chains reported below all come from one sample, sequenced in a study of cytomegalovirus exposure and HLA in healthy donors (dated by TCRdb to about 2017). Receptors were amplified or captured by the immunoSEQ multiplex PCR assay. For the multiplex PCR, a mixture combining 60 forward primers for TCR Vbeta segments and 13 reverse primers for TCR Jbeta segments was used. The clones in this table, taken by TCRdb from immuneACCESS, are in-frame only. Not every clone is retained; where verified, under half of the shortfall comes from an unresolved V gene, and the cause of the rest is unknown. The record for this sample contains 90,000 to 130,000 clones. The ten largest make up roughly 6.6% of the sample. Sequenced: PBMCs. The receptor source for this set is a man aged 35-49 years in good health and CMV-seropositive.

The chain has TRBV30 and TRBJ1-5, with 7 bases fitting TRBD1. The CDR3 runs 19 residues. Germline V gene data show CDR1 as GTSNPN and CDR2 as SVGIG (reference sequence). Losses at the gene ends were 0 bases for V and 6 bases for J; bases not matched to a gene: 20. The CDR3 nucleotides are TGTGCCTGGAGTGTACAAGCTTGGGACAGATTAATTAAGGGTCAGCCCCAGCATTTT. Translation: CAWSVQAWDRLIKGQPQHF.

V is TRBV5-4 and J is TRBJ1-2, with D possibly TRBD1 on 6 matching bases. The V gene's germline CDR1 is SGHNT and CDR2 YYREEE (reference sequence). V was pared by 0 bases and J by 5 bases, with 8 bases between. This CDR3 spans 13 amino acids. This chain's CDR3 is CASSLDREYGYTF. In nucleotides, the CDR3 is TGTGCCAGCAGCTTGGACAGGGAATATGGCTACACCTTC.

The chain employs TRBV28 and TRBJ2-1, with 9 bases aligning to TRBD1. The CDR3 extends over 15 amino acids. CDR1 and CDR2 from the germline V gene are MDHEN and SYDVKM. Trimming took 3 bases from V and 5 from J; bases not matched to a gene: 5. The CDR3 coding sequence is TGTGCCAGCAGTTTTCAAGGGACAGGGAACAATGAGCAGTTCTTC. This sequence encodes CASSFQGTGNNEQFF.

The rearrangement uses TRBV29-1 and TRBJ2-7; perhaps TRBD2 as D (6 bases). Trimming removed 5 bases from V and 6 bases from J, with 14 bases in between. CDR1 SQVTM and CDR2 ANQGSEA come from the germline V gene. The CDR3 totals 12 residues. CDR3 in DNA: TGCAGCGTTTTTTTGGGGGGTTCCGAGCAGTACTTC. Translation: CSVFLGGSEQYF.

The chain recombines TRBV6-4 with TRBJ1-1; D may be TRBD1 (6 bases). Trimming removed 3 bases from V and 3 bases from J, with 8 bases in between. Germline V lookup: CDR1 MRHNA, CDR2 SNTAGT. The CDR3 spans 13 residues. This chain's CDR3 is CASSDRQDTEAFF. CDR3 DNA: TGTGCCAGCAGTGATCGACAGGACACTGAAGCTTTCTTT.

In DNA, the CDR3 is TGTGCCAGCAGCTTAGCGGGAGGTGGGGGAGAGACCCAGTACTTC. The encoded protein is CASSLAGGGGETQYF. V is TRBV7-3 and J is TRBJ2-5; 8 positions match TRBD2. Germline V CDR1 and CDR2: SGHTA, FQGTGA. The CDR3 is 15 amino acids. V lost 2 bases and J lost 4; bases outside the gene matches: 6.

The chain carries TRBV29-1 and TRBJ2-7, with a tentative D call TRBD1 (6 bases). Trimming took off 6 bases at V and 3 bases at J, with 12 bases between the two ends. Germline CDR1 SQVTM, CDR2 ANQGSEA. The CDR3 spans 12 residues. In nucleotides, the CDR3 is TGCAGCGTCGGACAACAGGGCTACGAGCAGTACTTC. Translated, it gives CSVGQQGYEQYF.

The CDR3 spells CASQPGREATGELFF. CDR3 coding DNA: TGTGCCAGCCAACCGGGACGGGAGGCAACCGGGGAGCTGTTTTTT. The chain joins TRBV4-2 to TRBJ2-2; 7 nucleotides match TRBD2. Germline V gene sequence: CDR1 LGHNA, CDR2 YNFKEQ. J lost 5 bases, V lost 8 bases, and 11 bases had no gene match. The CDR3 consists of 15 residues.

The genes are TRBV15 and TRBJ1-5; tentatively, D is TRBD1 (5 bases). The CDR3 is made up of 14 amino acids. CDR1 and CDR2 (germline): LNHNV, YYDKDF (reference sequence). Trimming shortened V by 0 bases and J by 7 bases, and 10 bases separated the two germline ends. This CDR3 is CATSREQGEQPQHF. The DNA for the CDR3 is TGTGCCACCAGCAGAGAGCAGGGTGAACAGCCCCAGCATTTT.

The CDR3 DNA reads TGTGCCAGCAGTTACCTAGCGGGAGTCAACGAGCAGTACTTC. It encodes CASSYLAGVNEQYF. The chain carries TRBV6-5 and TRBJ2-7, with 10 bases that match TRBD2. CDR1 is MNHEY, CDR2 SVGAGI, per germline. The J segment lost 5 bases and the V segment lost 2 bases, leaving 3 bases of the junction unmatched. The CDR3 loop spans 14 amino acids.

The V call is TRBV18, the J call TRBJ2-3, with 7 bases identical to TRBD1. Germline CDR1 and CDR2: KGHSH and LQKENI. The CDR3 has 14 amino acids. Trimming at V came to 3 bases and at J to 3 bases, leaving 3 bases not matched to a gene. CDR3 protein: CASSPDRVTDTQYF. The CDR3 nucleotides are TGTGCCAGCTCACCCGACAGGGTTACAGATACGCAGTATTTT.

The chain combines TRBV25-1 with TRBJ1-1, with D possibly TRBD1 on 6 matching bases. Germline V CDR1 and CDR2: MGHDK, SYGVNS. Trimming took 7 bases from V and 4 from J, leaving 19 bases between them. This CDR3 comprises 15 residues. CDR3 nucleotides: TGTGCCAGCAAGAGGGGGGGCGCACAACCCACTGAAGCTTTCTTT. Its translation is CASKRGGAQPTEAFF.

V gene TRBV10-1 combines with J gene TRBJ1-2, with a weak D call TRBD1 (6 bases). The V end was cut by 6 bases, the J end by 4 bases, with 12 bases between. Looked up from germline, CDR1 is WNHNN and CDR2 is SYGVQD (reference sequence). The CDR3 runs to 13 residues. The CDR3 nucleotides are TGCGCCAGCAGCCTAACAGGGACCTATGGCTACACCTTC. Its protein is CASSLTGTYGYTF.

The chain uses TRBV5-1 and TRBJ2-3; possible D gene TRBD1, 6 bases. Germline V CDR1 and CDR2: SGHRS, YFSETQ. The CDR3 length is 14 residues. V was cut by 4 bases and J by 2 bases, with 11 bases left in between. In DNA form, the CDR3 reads TGCGCCAGCAGCAAACAGGGTAACACAGATACGCAGTATTTT. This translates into CASSKQGNTDTQYF.

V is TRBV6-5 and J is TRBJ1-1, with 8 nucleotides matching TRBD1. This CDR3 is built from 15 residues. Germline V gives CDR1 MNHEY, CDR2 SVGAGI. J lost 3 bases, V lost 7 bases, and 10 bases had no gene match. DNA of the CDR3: TGTGCCAGCATTCCGTGGACAGGGCGGGACACTGAAGCTTTCTTT. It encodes CASIPWTGRDTEAFF.

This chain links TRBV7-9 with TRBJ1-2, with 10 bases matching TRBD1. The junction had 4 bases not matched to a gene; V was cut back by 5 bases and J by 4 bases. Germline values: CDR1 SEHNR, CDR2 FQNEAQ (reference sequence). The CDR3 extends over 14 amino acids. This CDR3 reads CASSRQGAIYGYTF. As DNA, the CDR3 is TGTGCCAGCAGCCGACAGGGGGCAATCTATGGCTACACCTTC.

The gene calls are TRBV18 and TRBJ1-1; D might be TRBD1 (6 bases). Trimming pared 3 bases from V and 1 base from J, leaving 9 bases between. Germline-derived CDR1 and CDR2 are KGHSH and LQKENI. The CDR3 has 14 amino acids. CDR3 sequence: CASSPDRQNTEAFF. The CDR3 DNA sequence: TGTGCCAGCTCACCCGACAGGCAGAACACTGAAGCTTTCTTT.

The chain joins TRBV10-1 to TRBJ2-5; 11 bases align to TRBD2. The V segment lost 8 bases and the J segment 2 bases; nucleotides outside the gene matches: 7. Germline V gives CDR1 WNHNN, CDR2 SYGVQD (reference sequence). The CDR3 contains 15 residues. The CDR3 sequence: CASSPGLAVQETQYF. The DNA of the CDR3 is TGCGCCAGCTCTCCGGGACTAGCGGTACAAGAGACCCAGTACTTC.